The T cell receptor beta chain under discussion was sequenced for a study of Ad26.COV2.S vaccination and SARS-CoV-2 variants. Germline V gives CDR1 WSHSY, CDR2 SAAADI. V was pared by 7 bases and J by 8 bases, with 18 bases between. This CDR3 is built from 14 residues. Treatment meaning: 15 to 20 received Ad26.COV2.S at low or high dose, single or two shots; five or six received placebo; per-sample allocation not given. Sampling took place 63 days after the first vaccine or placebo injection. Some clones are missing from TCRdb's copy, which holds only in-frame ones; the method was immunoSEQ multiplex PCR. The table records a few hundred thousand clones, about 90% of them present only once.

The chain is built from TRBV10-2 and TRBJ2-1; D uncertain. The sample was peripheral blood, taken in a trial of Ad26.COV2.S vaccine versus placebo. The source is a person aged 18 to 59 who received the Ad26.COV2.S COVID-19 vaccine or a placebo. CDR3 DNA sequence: TGCGCCAGCATGGGCTACCAAAACTTTTATGAGCAGTTCTTC. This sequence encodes CASMGYQNFYEQFF.